The clone carrying this T cell receptor (beta chain) was seen many times. Its antigen is not known. These data come from a study of T cells after yellow fever vaccination. Study findings and constraints: FACS-sorted repertoires could harbor abundant contaminating bulk-population clonotypes. After the booster, approximately 96% of CD4 and about nine tenths of CD8 primary-response clones were re-detected. Researchers report a weaker secondary response that nonetheless peaked faster, day 5 versus 15.

The authors made TCR cDNA by 5'RACE template switching, adding a universal primer site and UMIs. MiXCR, applied by TCRdb to the 5' RACE reads, yields one record per CDR3 protein. The sample records roughly 65,000 distinct CDR3 sequences, about 6% being singletons. Germline values: CDR1 LGHNA, CDR2 YNFKEQ. The J segment lost 5 bases and the V segment lost 1 base, leaving 10 bases of the junction unmatched. The CDR3 spans 17 residues. This sequence was found in a man younger than 35 who received the YFV17D yellow fever vaccine. V usage is TRBV4-2 and J usage is TRBJ2-5; 10 nucleotides line up with TRBD1. This specimen was CD4+ T cells sorted from PBMCs, taken roughly 14 days after the first yellow fever vaccination. The CDR3 is CASSQVTGQGISETQYF. The CDR3 bases are TGTGCCAGCAGCCAAGTAACGGGACAGGGGATTTCGGAGACCCAGTACTTC.